The 28 T cell receptor beta chains below were found in one sample sequenced in a study of T cell changes during pregnancy in multiple sclerosis. Libraries were prepared by immunoSEQ multiplex PCR; TCRdb keeps only in-frame clonotypes and omits some of them. The sample has approximately 47,000 clones; 70% to 90% are singletons. Sequenced here: peripheral blood, sampled in the first trimester of pregnancy. Every receptor here comes from a female donor with multiple sclerosis, enrolled in a pregnancy study.

The J gene is TRBJ1-5, the V gene TRBV7-2, with TRBD1 identical over 7 bases. Germline CDR1 SGHTA, CDR2 FQGNSA. The CDR3 extends over 15 amino acids. J gave up 2 bases and V 2 bases, and 3 bases lay outside the gene matches. CDR3 residues: CASSLTGTGNQPQHF. CDR3 in DNA: TGTGCCAGCAGCTTAACCGGGACAGGCAATCAGCCCCAGCATTTT.

The chain links TRBV10-2 to TRBJ1-6; the D gene is possibly TRBD1 (5 bases). Germline CDR1 and CDR2: WSHSY and SAAADI. The length of the CDR3 is 16 residues. V gave up 7 bases and J gave up 1 base, with 14 bases separating them. The CDR3 coding sequence is TGCGCCAGCACCCCAGGGTGGGGATCCTATAATTCACCCCTCCACTTT. Residues: CASTPGWGSYNSPLHF.

This chain joins TRBV28 and TRBJ2-3; 7 bases are a match to TRBD2. The trim removed 2 bases at V and 2 bases at J, leaving 4 bases unmatched. The CDR3 is 15 residues long. Germline loops: CDR1 MDHEN, CDR2 SYDVKM. The DNA for the CDR3 is TGTGCCAGCAGTTTACCAGCGGGGAACACAGATACGCAGTATTTT. Protein sequence: CASSLPAGNTDTQYF.

This clone appeared a single time. The rearrangement uses TRBV7-2 and TRBJ1-5; 7 bases match TRBD1. The V gene's germline CDR1 is SGHTA and CDR2 FQGNSA. V dropped 6 bases and J dropped 4; count of bases not matched to a gene: 9. This CDR3 region has 15 residues. CDR3 sequence: CASSSNRGTNQPQHF. The CDR3, as DNA: TGTGCCAGCAGTTCGAACAGGGGCACAAATCAGCCCCAGCATTTT.

The CDR3 reads CASSPPGGWNTEAFF. The CDR3, as DNA: TGTGCCAGCAGCCCCCCCGGGGGATGGAACACTGAAGCTTTCTTT. The V gene is TRBV5-6, the J gene TRBJ1-1; tentatively, D is TRBD1 (5 bases). The CDR3 consists of 15 residues. From germline, CDR1 is SGHDT and CDR2 YYEEEE. Deletions cut 4 bases from V and 1 base from J, with 14 bases between.

This chain connects TRBV5-5 to TRBJ2-3, with TRBD2 identical over 7 bases. Germline values: CDR1 SGHKS, CDR2 YYEKEE (reference sequence). The J segment lost 7 bases and the V segment lost 3 bases, leaving 11 bases of the junction unmatched. CDR3 length: 15 residues. CDR3 loop: CASSSPSGSPYTQYF. The CDR3 region has the DNA TGTGCCAGCAGCTCCCCTAGCGGTTCCCCCTATACGCAGTATTTT.

The genes are TRBV6-5 and TRBJ2-1, with D possibly TRBD1 on 5 matching bases. Between the trimmed V and J ends, which lost 0 bases and 0 bases, there was a span of 6 bases. Germline CDR1 and CDR2: MNHEY and SVGAGI. This CDR3 has 15 amino acids. The CDR3 sequence is CASSYSQGSYNEQFF. The CDR3 DNA sequence: TGTGCCAGCAGTTACTCGCAGGGCTCCTACAATGAGCAGTTCTTC.

The genes are TRBV7-9 and TRBJ1-2, with a tentative D call TRBD1 (5 bases). Germline CDR1 and CDR2: SEHNR and FQNEAQ (reference sequence). Trimming stripped 1 base from V and 4 bases from J, with 10 bases between. The CDR3 is 14 amino acids. Written as DNA, the CDR3 is TGTGCCAGCAGCTTAGGACAGCAAAGCTATGGCTACACCTTC. Amino acid sequence: CASSLGQQSYGYTF.

Note on this clone: At one boundary the junction diverges from the germline segment, which might be a read error. This chain links TRBV7-7 with TRBJ2-7, with 8 positions matching TRBD1. The germline gives CDR1 SSHAT, CDR2 FNYEAQ (reference sequence). CDR3 size: 15 residues. CDR3 residues: CASSPPGQGAYEQYF. The CDR3 DNA reads TGTGCTAGCAGCCCACCTGGACAGGGAGCCTACGAGCAGTACTTC.

The rearrangement links TRBV7-2 to TRBJ2-3; tentative D call: TRBD1 (5 bases). CDR1 is SGHTA and CDR2 is FQGNSA in the germline V gene. The CDR3 contains 13 residues. Trimming removed 2 bases from V and 4 bases from J, with 7 bases in between. CDR3 residues: CASSLMGPDTQYF. The CDR3 bases are TGTGCCAGCAGCTTAATGGGGCCAGATACGCAGTATTTT.

The table lists this clone with a count of one. V and J are TRBV10-3 and TRBJ1-2; maybe TRBD1 (6 bases). CDR3 length: 12 residues. The V gene's germline CDR1 is ENHRY and CDR2 SYGVKD. Trimming stripped 6 bases from V and 1 base from J, with 6 bases between. DNA of the CDR3: TGTGCCATCAGGGGACATAACTATGGCTACACCTTC. Protein sequence: CAIRGHNYGYTF.

The chain has TRBV5-4 and TRBJ2-1, with TRBD2 identical over 11 bases. Per the germline V gene, CDR1 is SGHNT and CDR2 is YYREEE (reference sequence). The CDR3 runs 15 residues. With 2 bases clipped from V and 6 bases from J, the junction kept 4 bases outside the gene matches. CDR3 coding DNA: TGTGCCAGCAGCTTAAAGCTAGCGGGGGGCAATGAGCAGTTCTTC. This translates into CASSLKLAGGNEQFF. Using reference TRBV5-4 and TRBJ2-1 for the parts outside the CDR3, the full variable domain is ETGVTQSPTHLIKTRGQQVTLRCSSQSGHNTVSWYQQALGQGPQFIFQYYREEENGRGNFPPRFSGLQFPNYSSELNVNALELDDSALYLCASSLKLAGGNEQFFGPGTRLTVL.

The chain links TRBV7-2 to TRBJ2-7; 10 bases match TRBD2. V lost 3 bases to trimming and J lost 0 bases; unmatched junction nucleotides: 2. Germline V gives CDR1 SGHTA, CDR2 FQGNSA. The CDR3 extends over 15 amino acids. Here the CDR3 DNA reads TGTGCCAGCAGCTTTAGCGGGGGGCGCTCCTACGAGCAGTACTTC. This gives the protein CASSFSGGRSYEQYF.

In its sample, this clone was seen a few times. This chain links TRBV30 with TRBJ1-1; 11 bases agree with TRBD1. The germline gives CDR1 GTSNPN, CDR2 SVGIG (reference sequence). With 7 bases clipped from V and 10 bases from J, the junction kept 8 bases outside the gene matches. The CDR3 covers 12 residues. The CDR3 protein is CALDRGREGAFF. The CDR3 DNA is TGTGCCTTGGACAGGGGGCGCGAAGGAGCTTTCTTT.

This chain links TRBV27 with TRBJ2-5, with 10 bases fitting TRBD2. Germline V gives CDR1 MNHEY, CDR2 SMNVEV (reference sequence). Trimming at V came to 4 bases and at J to 3 bases, leaving 5 bases not matched to a gene. CDR3 length: 15 amino acids. CDR3 nucleotides: TGTGCCAGCAGTTCAGCTAGCGGGGGAGAAGAGACCCAGTACTTC. Encoded protein: CASSSASGGEETQYF.

The CDR3 nucleotides read TGTGCCTCCGGGGGGTTCGACGAGCAGTACTTC. The encoded protein is CASGGFDEQYF. The chain uses TRBV2 and TRBJ2-7; 7 nucleotides line up with TRBD2. The length of the CDR3 is 11 residues. V was clipped by 11 bases and J by 5 bases; unmatched bases: 6. The germline V gene has CDR1 SNHLY and CDR2 FYNNEI.

The table lists this clone with a count of one. The chain carries TRBV18 and TRBJ1-1; D not resolved. The V end lost 2 bases, the J end lost 1 base, and 11 bases lay between the germline ends. CDR1 KGHSH and CDR2 LQKENI come from the germline V gene. The CDR3 runs to 15 residues. The CDR3 bases are TGTGCCAGCTCACCAATGCGAGAAAAGAACACTGAAGCTTTCTTT. It codes for CASSPMREKNTEAFF.

This chain uses TRBV11-2 with TRBJ2-3; TRBD2 matches at 8 bases. CDR1 is SGHAT, CDR2 FQNNGV, per germline. V lost 1 base and J lost 0; bases outside the gene matches: 12. The CDR3 runs to 19 residues. The CDR3: CASSLGAGGIRTSTDTQYF. As DNA, the CDR3 is TGTGCCAGCAGCTTAGGGGCGGGGGGAATTAGAACGAGCACAGATACGCAGTATTTT.

This clone was seen just once. The chain joins TRBV7-9 to TRBJ1-2; D is ambiguous. V gave up 3 bases and J gave up 8 bases, with 13 bases separating them. The CDR3 loop spans 13 amino acids. Germline CDR1 and CDR2: SEHNR and FQNEAQ (reference sequence). CDR3 amino acids: CASSFGGRSGYTF. The CDR3 DNA is TGTGCCAGCAGCTTCGGAGGGAGAAGCGGCTACACCTTC. Based on the CDR3 plus reference TRBV7-9 and TRBJ1-2, the full variable domain is DTGVSQNPRHKITKRGQNVTFRCDPISEHNRLYWYRQTLGQGPEFLTYFQNEAQLEKSRLLSDRFSAERPKGSFSTLEIQRTEQGDSAMYLCASSFGGRSGYTFGSGTRLTVV.

The chain links TRBV2 to TRBJ2-2; 7 bases line up with TRBD1. This CDR3 spans 13 amino acids. The J segment lost 6 bases and the V segment lost 2 bases, leaving 0 bases of the junction unmatched. Germline values: CDR1 SNHLY, CDR2 FYNNEI. This chain's CDR3 is CASSEQGAGELFF. The DNA for the CDR3 is TGTGCCAGCAGTGAACAGGGGGCCGGGGAGCTGTTTTTT.

J is TRBJ2-1 and V is TRBV2; 15 bases agree with TRBD2. There are 19 residues in the CDR3. J lost 6 bases, V lost 4 bases, and 13 bases had no gene match. Germline V gene lookup returns CDR1 SNHLY and CDR2 FYNNEI. CDR3 region: CASSVRRGTSGGISNEQFF. The CDR3 coding sequence is TGTGCCAGCAGTGTCCGGAGAGGGACTAGCGGGGGGATTAGCAATGAGCAGTTCTTC.

This clone showed up just once. V gene TRBV13 combines with J gene TRBJ2-7; D is unresolved. The CDR3 extends over 17 amino acids. Between the trimmed V and J ends, which lost 5 bases and 0 bases, there was a span of 20 bases. The germline V gene encodes CDR1 PRHDT and CDR2 FYEKMQ (reference sequence). The CDR3 spells CASSPSGLNPLSYEQYF. DNA of the CDR3: TGTGCCAGCAGCCCCAGTGGCTTGAATCCCCTCTCCTACGAGCAGTACTTC.

The rearrangement links TRBV5-6 to TRBJ1-2, with D possibly matching TRBD1 (5 bases). The V gene lost 5 bases and the J gene lost 4 bases, with 18 bases spanning the gap. The germline V gene encodes CDR1 SGHDT and CDR2 YYEEEE. The CDR3 runs 15 residues. CDR3 in amino acids: CASRGGSGLIYGYTF. The CDR3 DNA sequence: TGTGCCAGCAGAGGAGGGTCAGGGCTGATCTATGGCTACACCTTC. The full variable domain, in which reference TRBV5-6 and TRBJ1-2 provide the parts outside the CDR3, is DAGVTQSPTHLIKTRGQQVTLRCSPKSGHDTVSWYQQALGQGPQFIFQYYEEEERQRGNFPDRFSGHQFPNYSSELNVNALLLGDSALYLCASRGGSGLIYGYTFGSGTRLTVV.

This clone was counted a few times. This sequence joins TRBV21-1 and TRBJ1-5; the DNA was not used to check the table's D call, TRBD1. TRBV21-1 is noted as a pseudogene. This CDR3 has 17 amino acids. The CDR3 region is CASSGPGTGGENQPQHF. The CDR3 nucleotides are TGTGCCAGCAGCGGTCCCGGGACAGGGGGGGAGAATCAGCCCCAGCATTTT.

The J gene is TRBJ2-7, the V gene TRBV30; no definite D call. This CDR3 has 13 amino acids. V was clipped by 4 bases and J by 4 bases, with 14 bases between them. Germline V gene sequence: CDR1 GTSNPN, CDR2 SVGIG (reference sequence). The CDR3 sequence: CAWNYPPSYEQYF. The CDR3 coding sequence is TGTGCCTGGAATTATCCCCCTTCGTACGAGCAGTACTTC. The whole variable domain, filled in from reference TRBV30 and TRBJ2-7, reads SQTIHQWPATLVQPVGSPLSLECTVEGTSNPNLYWYRQAAGRGLQLLFYSVGIGQISSEVPQNLSASRPQDRQFILSSKKLLLSDSGFYLCAWNYPPSYEQYFGPGTRLTVT.

The CDR3 region has the DNA TGTGCCATCAGTGAGGCGGGGGGGGCTGGCACAGATACGCAGTATTTT. Residues: CAISEAGGAGTDTQYF. The genes are TRBV10-3 and TRBJ2-3; TRBD2 aligns across 9 bases. J was trimmed by 1 base and V by 2 bases; bases with no gene match: 4. The CDR3 consists of 16 residues. CDR1 is ENHRY and CDR2 is SYGVKD in the germline V gene.

The gene calls are TRBV7-8 and TRBJ2-6; 9 nucleotides match TRBD1. This CDR3 is 16 amino acids long. CDR1 is SGHVS and CDR2 is FQNEAQ in the germline V gene. Trimming at V came to 6 bases and at J to 4 bases, leaving 7 bases not matched to a gene. The CDR3, as DNA: TGTGCCAGCAGGCATCACAGGGGGCTGGGGGCCAACGTCCTGACTTTC. Its translation is CASRHHRGLGANVLTF.

The rearrangement links TRBV18 to TRBJ1-5; D remains unclear. Per germline, CDR1 KGHSH and CDR2 LQKENI. The CDR3 runs to 16 residues. The V and J ends lost 3 bases and 1 base respectively, with 13 bases between them. CDR3 loop: CASSPESGRSNQPQHF. DNA for the CDR3: TGTGCCAGCTCACCTGAATCGGGGAGGAGCAATCAGCCCCAGCATTTT.